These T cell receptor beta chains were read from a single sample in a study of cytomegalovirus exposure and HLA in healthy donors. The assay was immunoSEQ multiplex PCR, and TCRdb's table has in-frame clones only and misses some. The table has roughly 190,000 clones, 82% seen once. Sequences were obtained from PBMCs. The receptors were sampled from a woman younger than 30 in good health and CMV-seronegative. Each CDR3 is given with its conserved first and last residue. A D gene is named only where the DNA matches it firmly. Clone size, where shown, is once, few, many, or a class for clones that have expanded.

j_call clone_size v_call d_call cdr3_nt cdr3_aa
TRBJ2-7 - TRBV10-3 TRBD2 TGTGCCATCAGTCGGGGGGTCCACTCCTACGAGCAGTACTTC CAISRGVHSYEQYF
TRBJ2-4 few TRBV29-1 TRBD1 TGCAGCGTTGAAGAGATGCGGACAGGGAGGACGAACATTCAGTACTTC CSVEEMRTGRTNIQYF
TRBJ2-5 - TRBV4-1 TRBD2 TGCGCCAGCAGCCACGGGACTAGGACTAGCGGGGAAGAGACCCAGTACTTC CASSHGTRTSGEETQYF
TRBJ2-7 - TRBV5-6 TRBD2 TGTGCCAGCAGCTTATCTTGGGAGGGCTACGAGCAGTACTTC CASSLSWEGYEQYF
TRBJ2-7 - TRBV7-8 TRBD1 TGTGCCAGCAGCTTAGCGACAGGGTCGGCTATCTACGAGCAGTACTTC CASSLATGSAIYEQYF
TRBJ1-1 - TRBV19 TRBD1 TGTGCCAGTAGACCGGACAGGGGCGGATCCGAAGCTTTCTTT CASRPDRGGSEAFF
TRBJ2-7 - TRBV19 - TGTGCCAGTAGTCACGGGACTCCAATTAGAAACGAGCAGTACTTC CASSHGTPIRNEQYF
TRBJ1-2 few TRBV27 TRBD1 TGTGCCAGCAGTTTGGGGGTGGACAGGGGGAACTATGGCTACACCTTC CASSLGVDRGNYGYTF
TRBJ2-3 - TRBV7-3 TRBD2 TGTGCCAGCAGCCTTGCTAGCGGGACCCCAGATACGCAGTATTTT CASSLASGTPDTQYF
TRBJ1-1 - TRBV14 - TGTGCCAGCAGCCAATTTAGCAGCACTGAAGCTTTCTTT CASSQFSSTEAFF
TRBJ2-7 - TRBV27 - TGTGCCAGCAGTTCGGGACACAGCTACTACGAGCAGTACTTC CASSSGHSYYEQYF
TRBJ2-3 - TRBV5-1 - TGCGCCAGCAGCTTCGGGGATACGCAGTATTTT CASSFGDTQYF
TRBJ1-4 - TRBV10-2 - TGCGCCAGCAGTGAAATCGGAGCTACTGAAAAACTGTTTTTT CASSEIGATEKLFF
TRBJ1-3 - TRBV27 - TGTGCCAGCAGTCTACTCTCTGGAAACACCATATATTTT CASSLLSGNTIYF
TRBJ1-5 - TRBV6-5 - TGTGCCAGCAGTGAACACTATAGCAATCAGCCCCAGCATTTT CASSEHYSNQPQHF
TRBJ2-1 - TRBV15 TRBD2 TGTGCCACCAGGCGGGATAGCGGGAGTGATGAGCAGTTCTTC CATRRDSGSDEQFF
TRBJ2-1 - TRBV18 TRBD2 TGTGCCAGCTCACCGGACGGGGTCGGTCTGGGGACTACGAATGAGCAGTTCTTC CASSPDGVGLGTTNEQFF
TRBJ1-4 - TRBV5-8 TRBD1 TGTGCCAGCAGCTGGGGGGCAGGGGGAACAAATGAAAAACTGTTTTTT CASSWGAGGTNEKLFF
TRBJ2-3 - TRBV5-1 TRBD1 TGCGCCAGCAGCCCTACGGGACAGGGGTCTGTAGATACGCAGTATTTT CASSPTGQGSVDTQYF
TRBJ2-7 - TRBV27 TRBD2 TGTGCCAGCAGTTTATCGCCCAGCGGGAGGTTTGGGCAGTACTTC CASSLSPSGRFGQYF
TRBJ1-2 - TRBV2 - TGTGCCAGCAGTGAAGCCGTGGGCGGAGGTGGCTACACCTTC CASSEAVGGGGYTF
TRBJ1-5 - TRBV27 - TGTGCCAGCAGTTTATCGTACAATCAGCCCCAGCATTTT CASSLSYNQPQHF
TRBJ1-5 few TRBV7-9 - TGTTCCAGCAGCCCCGGCGGTCGGCCCCAGCATTTT CSSSPGGRPQHF
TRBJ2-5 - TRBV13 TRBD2 TGTGCCAGCAGTCCCGCTAGCGGCTACCAAGAGACCCAGTACTTC CASSPASGYQETQYF
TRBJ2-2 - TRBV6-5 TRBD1 TGTGCCAGCAGTTACGCGGACAGGACAACCGGGGAGCTGTTTTTT CASSYADRTTGELFF
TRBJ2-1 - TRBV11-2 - TGTGCCAGCAGCTTAGATCAACGCGGGATTGTGTACAATGAGCAGTTCTTC CASSLDQRGIVYNEQFF
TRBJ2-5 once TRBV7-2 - TGTGCCAGCAGCTTCGGCGGCCAAGAGACCCAGTACTTC CASSFGGQETQYF
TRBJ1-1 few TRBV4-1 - TGCGCCAGCAGCCAAGAGAGGCAACGGAACACTGAAGCTTTCTTT CASSQERQRNTEAFF
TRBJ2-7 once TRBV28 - TGTGCCAGCAGTTTAAGCAGGGGACGGCGGTACGAGCAGTACTTC CASSLSRGRRYEQYF